The 24 T cell receptor beta chains reported below all come from one sample, sequenced in a study of beta chain features in type 1 diabetes. Expressed TCRB transcripts were sequenced because the isolated RNA had all been reverse transcribed beforehand. Libraries were prepared by immunoSEQ multiplex PCR; TCRdb keeps only in-frame clonotypes and omits some of them. This table has under 550,000 clones, 10% to 12% appearing once. Sequencing was carried out using naive CD4+ T cells from blood. Source of these receptors: a young woman in good health.

This clone was picked up a small number of times. V is TRBV14 and J is TRBJ2-2; 11 nucleotides match TRBD2. Trimming removed 6 bases from V and 2 bases from J; junction bases left unmatched: 2. The length of the CDR3 is 15 residues. Germline V gene data show CDR1 as SGHDN and CDR2 as FVKESK. CDR3: CASSRLAGNTGELFF. For the CDR3, the DNA is TGTGCCAGCAGTCGACTAGCGGGAAACACCGGGGAGCTGTTTTTT.

This clone has only a few counts. V usage is TRBV6-1 and J usage is TRBJ2-7; TRBD2 aligns across 9 bases. V shed 7 bases, J shed 4 bases, and the junction held 11 bases outside the gene matches. The CDR3 is made up of 15 amino acids. Germline assignment: CDR1 MNHNS and CDR2 SASEGT. The CDR3 loop reads CASILDLAGSYEQYV. Written as DNA, the CDR3 is TGTGCCAGCATTCTAGATCTAGCGGGATCTTACGAGCAGTACGTC.

The table lists this clone with a few counts. This chain joins TRBV19 and TRBJ2-3; TRBD2 matches at 10 bases. The CDR3 has 14 amino acids. Germline CDR1 LNHDA, CDR2 SQIVND (reference sequence). The J segment lost 4 bases and the V segment lost 5 bases, leaving 3 bases of the junction unmatched. CDR3 in amino acids: CASSASGGADTQYF. In DNA form, the CDR3 reads TGTGCCAGTAGTGCTAGCGGGGGTGCAGATACGCAGTATTTT.

This clone turned up a few times. At one boundary the junction diverges from the germline segment, which might be a read error. The V and J genes are TRBV7-7 and TRBJ2-5, with a possible D match to TRBD2 (7 bases). CDR3 length: 16 amino acids. Germline V gene sequence: CDR1 SSHAT, CDR2 FNYEAQ (reference sequence). CDR3 DNA sequence: TGTGCTAGCAGCCCCCGGGACACCTTCGGGGGGGAGACCCAGTACTTC. It yields the protein CASSPRDTFGGETQYF.

This clone has just a few counts. The chain joins TRBV5-1 to TRBJ1-5; D possibly corresponds to TRBD1 (6 bases). The germline V gene has CDR1 SGHRS and CDR2 YFSETQ. V lost 2 bases and J lost 13, with 19 bases in between. This CDR3 is 14 amino acids long. This chain's CDR3 is CASSLDPTGIVQHF. The CDR3 DNA reads as TGCGCCAGCAGCTTAGACCCGACAGGAATAGTTCAGCATTTT.

About this clone: The junction differs from germline at one of its ends, possibly a read error. The rearrangement links TRBV5-5 to TRBJ2-5; TRBD2 might be the D (5 bases). The CDR3 runs to 18 residues. CDR1 SGHKS and CDR2 YYEKEE come from the germline V gene (reference sequence). The CDR3 DNA sequence: TGTGCCAGCACCTTGGGCGAACGAGGGCGGGTGGAATTAGGGACCCAGTACTTC. It translates to CASTLGERGRVELGTQYF.

V usage is TRBV5-6 and J usage is TRBJ1-3; TRBD1 might be the D (5 bases). Germline loops: CDR1 SGHDT, CDR2 YYEEEE. The CDR3 is 17 amino acids. Between the trimmed V and J ends, which lost 4 bases and 0 bases, there was a span of 17 bases. DNA of the CDR3: TGTGCCAGCAGCCCGGAGCGGGGCTCAATCTCTGGAAACACCATATATTTT. Its protein product is CASSPERGSISGNTIYF.

The chain carries TRBV5-1 and TRBJ2-7; 7 nucleotides match TRBD1. CDR3 length: 13 residues. From germline, CDR1 is SGHRS and CDR2 YFSETQ. V dropped 0 bases and J dropped 5; count of bases not matched to a gene: 2. CDR3 sequence: CASSLGQGDEQYV. CDR3 bases: TGCGCCAGCAGCTTGGGACAGGGCGACGAGCAGTACGTC.

The J gene is TRBJ2-7, the V gene TRBV5-6, with unresolved D. V dropped 4 bases and J dropped 0 bases, with 8 bases sitting between them. Germline assignment: CDR1 SGHDT and CDR2 YYEEEE. This CDR3 is 13 amino acids long. The CDR3 protein is CASSLPPSYEQYV. DNA of the CDR3: TGTGCCAGCAGCCTCCCTCCCTCCTACGAGCAGTACGTC.

This clone was counted only a few times. This chain joins TRBV7-9 and TRBJ2-5; no reliable D call. With 5 bases removed from V and 4 bases from J, the gap between germline ends came to 8 bases. The germline V gene has CDR1 SEHNR and CDR2 FQNEAQ (reference sequence). This CDR3 spans 12 amino acids. CDR3 amino acids: CASSAQRETQYF. The CDR3 DNA reads as TGTGCCAGCAGCGCTCAGCGAGAGACCCAGTACTTC.

CDR3 region: CASRYSGTSGSVDQFF. The CDR3, as DNA: TGCGCCAGCCGCTATTCCGGGACTAGCGGGAGTGTGGATCAGTTCTTC. V and J are TRBV5-1 and TRBJ2-1; 14 bases align to TRBD2. Trimming took 7 bases from V and 13 from J; bases not matched to a gene: 16. The CDR3 has 16 amino acids. Germline lookup yields CDR1 SGHRS and CDR2 YFSETQ.

This clone was observed a handful of times. The chain joins TRBV9 to TRBJ1-5; unclear D gene. This CDR3 is built from 14 residues. Germline lookup yields CDR1 SGDLS and CDR2 YYNGEE. Between the trimmed V and J ends, which lost 3 bases and 7 bases, there was a span of 14 bases. This CDR3 reads CASSAHMDPQPQHF. DNA for the CDR3: TGTGCCAGCAGCGCCCACATGGATCCCCAGCCCCAGCATTTT.

This clone has a count of ten or more. The same CDR3 can be traced to other DNA sequences in this sample. The CDR3 protein is CASSSLGETQYF. The CDR3 bases are TGTGCCAGCAGCTCGCTGGGGGAGACCCAGTACTTC. The V call is TRBV7-9, the J call TRBJ2-5; D ambiguous. The CDR3 length is 12 residues. V gave up 4 bases and J gave up 5 bases, with 8 bases separating them. CDR1 and CDR2 from the germline V gene are SEHNR and FQNEAQ (reference sequence).

This chain links TRBV12-2 with TRBJ2-2. TRBV12-2 is flagged as a pseudogene. The CDR3 contains 12 residues. CDR3 residues: CASRLGTGELFF. The CDR3 DNA reads TGTGCAAGTCGCTTAGGCACGGGGGAGCTGTTTTTT.

This clone was found a few times. The chain recombines TRBV7-2 with TRBJ2-3; 12 bases align to TRBD2. Germline trimming cut 5 bases from V and 6 bases from J; bases unmatched to any gene: 3. The length of the CDR3 is 14 residues. Looked up from germline, CDR1 is SGHTA and CDR2 is FQGNSA. CDR3 sequence reads: CASSRTSGVDTQYF. The CDR3 region has the DNA TGTGCCAGCAGCCGGACTAGCGGGGTGGATACGCAGTATTTT.

The rearrangement links TRBV7-2 to TRBJ1-6, with no clear D. This CDR3 has 13 amino acids. Germline V CDR1 and CDR2: SGHTA, FQGNSA. V lost 1 base and J 7 bases, leaving 5 bases between the germline ends. Here the CDR3 DNA reads TGTGCCAGCAGCTTAGGATACAATTCACCCCTCCACTTT. Amino acids: CASSLGYNSPLHF.

The V call is TRBV7-9, the J call TRBJ2-6; D gene unclear. This CDR3 is 16 amino acids long. Trimming removed 11 bases from V and 0 bases from J, with 17 bases in between. Germline CDR1 is SEHNR and CDR2 is FQNEAQ (reference sequence). The CDR3 DNA follows: TGTGCCGGATCTGGACGTGCCCGCTCTGGGGCCAACGTCCTGACTTTC. This encodes CAGSGRARSGANVLTF.

This clone was observed a handful of times. The chain employs TRBV5-1 and TRBJ2-1; D possibly corresponds to TRBD2 (7 bases). The CDR3 has 15 residues. Germline V gene sequence: CDR1 SGHRS, CDR2 YFSETQ. Between the trimmed V and J ends, which lost 4 bases and 4 bases, there was a span of 15 bases. The CDR3 sequence is CASSQGLADYNEQFF. The CDR3 DNA reads TGCGCCAGCAGCCAGGGGCTAGCGGATTACAATGAGCAGTTCTTC.

V is TRBV29-1 and J is TRBJ2-5; 13 bases agree with TRBD2. Trimming cost V 4 bases and J 5 bases; bases outside gene matches: 4. In germline, CDR1 is SQVTM, CDR2 ANQGSEA. This CDR3 region has 14 residues. Here the CDR3 reads CSVGLAGGRETQYF. The CDR3, as DNA: TGCAGCGTTGGACTAGCGGGGGGTAGGGAGACCCAGTACTTC.

There are a few counts of this clone. The gene calls are TRBV7-2 and TRBJ2-3; 13 nucleotides match TRBD2. The CDR3 totals 16 residues. From germline, CDR1 is SGHTA and CDR2 FQGNSA. V shed 1 base and J 6 bases; nucleotides not matched to a gene: 4. The CDR3 sequence is CASSLGTSGSADTQYF. Written as DNA, the CDR3 is TGTGCCAGCAGCTTAGGGACTAGCGGGAGCGCGGATACGCAGTATTTT.

The chain carries TRBV5-1 and TRBJ2-7; 12 bases align to TRBD2. In germline, CDR1 is SGHRS, CDR2 YFSETQ. The ends lost 6 bases at V and 6 bases at J; junction bases unmatched: 7. CDR3 size: 14 residues. The CDR3 is CASIETSGSGEQYF. The CDR3 bases are TGCGCCAGCATCGAGACTAGCGGGAGCGGCGAGCAGTACTTC.

The sample holds a few counts of this clone. The chain combines TRBV4-3 with TRBJ2-7, with 12 bases identical to TRBD2. V trimming: 4 bases; J trimming: 3 bases; junction bases outside the gene matches: 7. This CDR3 region has 16 residues. Germline V gives CDR1 LGHNA, CDR2 YSLEER. The CDR3 spells CASSPQPSGRDYEQYF. CDR3 in DNA: TGCGCCAGCAGCCCACAGCCTAGCGGGAGGGACTACGAGCAGTACTTC.

Points on this clone: This specimen includes other DNA sequences encoding the same CDR3. The chain uses TRBV7-2 and TRBJ2-2; D unresolved. The CDR3 covers 12 residues. Trimming removed 0 bases at V and 8 bases at J, with 4 bases between. Germline CDR1 is SGHTA and CDR2 is FQGNSA. DNA for the CDR3: TGTGCCAGCAGCTTAGCGTTGGGGGAGCTGTTTTTT. This encodes CASSLALGELFF.

This clone was seen a handful of times. The rearrangement links TRBV4-2 to TRBJ1-2; D is ambiguous. Trimming took off 1 base at V and 9 bases at J, with 6 bases between the two ends. This CDR3 contains 11 residues. CDR1 and CDR2 from the germline V gene are LGHNA and YNFKEQ. CDR3 sequence: CASSQARSYTF. Here the CDR3 DNA reads TGTGCCAGCAGCCAAGCACGGAGCTACACCTTC.